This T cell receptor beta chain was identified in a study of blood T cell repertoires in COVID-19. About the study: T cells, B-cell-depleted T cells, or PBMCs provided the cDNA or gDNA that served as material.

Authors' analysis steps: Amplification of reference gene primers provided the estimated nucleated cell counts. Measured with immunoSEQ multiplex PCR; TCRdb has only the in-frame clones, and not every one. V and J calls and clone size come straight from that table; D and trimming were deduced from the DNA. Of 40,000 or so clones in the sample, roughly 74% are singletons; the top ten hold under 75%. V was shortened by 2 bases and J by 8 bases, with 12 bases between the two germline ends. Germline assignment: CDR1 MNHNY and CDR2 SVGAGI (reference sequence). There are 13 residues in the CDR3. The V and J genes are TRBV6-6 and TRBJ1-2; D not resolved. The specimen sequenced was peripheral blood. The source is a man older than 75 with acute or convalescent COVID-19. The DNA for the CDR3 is TGTGCCAGCAGTTACGAGGGTATTGGAGGCTACACCTTC. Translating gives CASSYEGIGGYTF.